This passage covers 31 T cell receptor beta chains from one sample sequenced in a study of blood T cell repertoires in COVID-19. The protocol was immunoSEQ multiplex PCR, while the TCRdb copy is restricted to in-frame clones and leaves out a portion. This sample carries some 70,000 clones, roughly 88% of them seen once, and the ten largest clones take over 5%. Sample: peripheral blood. Every receptor here comes from a woman aged 70-85 years with acute or convalescent COVID-19.

The sample holds a few counts of this clone. The chain is built from TRBV28 and TRBJ1-5; 8 bases line up with TRBD1. The germline gives CDR1 MDHEN, CDR2 SYDVKM. With V trimmed by 3 bases and J by 2 bases, 0 bases remained unmatched. This CDR3 region has 14 residues. The CDR3 region has the DNA TGTGCCAGCAGTTTGGGACAGGGCAATCAGCCCCAGCATTTT. This codes for CASSLGQGNQPQHF.

This chain connects TRBV28 to TRBJ2-5; 8 positions match TRBD2. This CDR3 is 18 amino acids long. Unmatched junction bases numbered 15, after V lost 4 bases and J lost 2 bases. Germline loops: CDR1 MDHEN, CDR2 SYDVKM. CDR3 bases: TGTGCCAGCAGTTCCGCCCTCCCCGGGGGGGGAGGGCAAGAGACCCAGTACTTC. Translated: CASSSALPGGGGQETQYF.

This sequence joins TRBV19 and TRBJ1-4, with 11 bases matching TRBD1. CDR1 and CDR2 (germline): LNHDA, SQIVND (reference sequence). The CDR3 loop spans 15 amino acids. Trimming took 7 bases from V and 8 from J; bases not matched to a gene: 9. The chain's CDR3 is CASTGQGAYGEKLFF. The CDR3, as DNA: TGTGCCAGTACCGGACAGGGGGCATATGGGGAAAAACTGTTTTTT.

The chain has TRBV9 and TRBJ1-6, with 12 bases that match TRBD1. With V trimmed by 0 bases and J by 9 bases, 7 bases remained unmatched. The CDR3 loop spans 17 amino acids. CDR1 is SGDLS and CDR2 is YYNGEE in the germline V gene. The CDR3 is CASSVEGDRGLGSPLHF. CDR3 bases: TGTGCCAGCAGCGTAGAGGGGGACAGGGGGCTGGGTTCACCCCTCCACTTT.

The rearrangement links TRBV6-2 or TRBV6-3 to TRBJ2-3, with 9 nucleotides matching TRBD2. The germline gives CDR1 MNHEY, CDR2 SVGEGT. V dropped 5 bases and J dropped 1; count of bases not matched to a gene: 7. This CDR3 has 16 amino acids. The CDR3 loop is CASSQILAGGTDTQYF. CDR3 nucleotide sequence: TGTGCCAGCAGTCAAATTTTAGCGGGAGGCACAGATACGCAGTATTTT.

CDR3 DNA: TGTGCCACCAGTGAGCCACCGGGGAATGAGCAGTTCTTC. Translation: CATSEPPGNEQFF. The chain couples TRBV24-1 to TRBJ2-1; D possibly corresponds to TRBD2 (5 bases). This CDR3 region has 13 residues. V lost 4 bases and J 7 bases, leaving 10 bases between the germline ends. Germline loops: CDR1 KGHDR, CDR2 SFDVKD.

The chain recombines TRBV2 with TRBJ2-1; TRBD2 matches 10 bases. The junction had 4 bases not matched to a gene; V was cut back by 3 bases and J by 8 bases. The CDR3 length is 14 residues. The germline CDR1 and CDR2 sequences are SNHLY and FYNNEI. The CDR3 spells CASSDSGLAYEQFF. In nucleotides, the CDR3 is TGTGCCAGCAGTGATTCGGGACTAGCGTATGAGCAGTTCTTC.

The CDR3 DNA follows: TGTGCCAGCAGTGAAATTAAGCGGAGGACTGAAGCTTTCTTT. This translates into CASSEIKRRTEAFF. This rearrangement joins TRBV2 to TRBJ1-1; D unclear. Between the trimmed V and J ends, which lost 2 bases and 5 bases, there was a span of 12 bases. The CDR3 length is 14 residues. Germline CDR1 and CDR2: SNHLY and FYNNEI.

This sequence joins TRBV4-3 and TRBJ2-1; no reliable D call. V was trimmed by 0 bases and J by 6 bases, leaving 15 bases between them. This CDR3 is 16 amino acids long. The V gene's germline CDR1 is LGHNA and CDR2 YSLEER. The CDR3 sequence: CASSQDSVVESNEQFF. The CDR3 nucleotides are TGCGCCAGCAGCCAAGATTCTGTTGTCGAGAGCAATGAGCAGTTCTTC.

The gene calls are TRBV6-5 and TRBJ2-5; 11 positions match TRBD1. CDR3 length equals 14 residues. V shed 7 bases, J shed 4 bases, and the junction held 5 bases outside the gene matches. Germline loops: CDR1 MNHEY, CDR2 SVGAGI. The CDR3 protein is CASKVGTGGETQYF. In DNA form, the CDR3 reads TGTGCCAGCAAGGTCGGGACAGGGGGAGAGACCCAGTACTTC.

The J gene is TRBJ2-1, the V gene TRBV4-1, with 7 positions matching TRBD1. Trimming removed 2 bases from V and 3 bases from J; junction bases left unmatched: 7. The CDR3 covers 16 residues. Per the germline V gene, CDR1 is MGHRA and CDR2 is YSYEKL. DNA for the CDR3: TGCGCCAGCAGCCAATCACCCAGGGGGATCTACAATGAGCAGTTCTTC. This encodes CASSQSPRGIYNEQFF.

The chain carries TRBV15 and TRBJ1-3, with D possibly matching TRBD1 (6 bases). Trimming removed 3 bases at V and 0 bases at J, with 18 bases between. This CDR3 is 18 amino acids long. Germline CDR1 and CDR2: LNHNV and YYDKDF (reference sequence). CDR3 nucleotide sequence: TGTGCCACCAGCAGCGGAATCACACAGGGCCGCTCTGGAAACACCATATATTTT. It is translated as CATSSGITQGRSGNTIYF. Based on the CDR3 plus reference TRBV15 and TRBJ1-3, the full variable domain is DAMVIQNPRYQVTQFGKPVTLSCSQTLNHNVMYWYQQKSSQAPKLLFHYYDKDFNNEADTPDNFQSRRPNTSFCFLDIRSPGLGDTAMYLCATSSGITQGRSGNTIYFGEGSWLTVV.

This sequence joins TRBV6-2 or TRBV6-3 and TRBJ1-5, with 10 bases fitting TRBD1. The V gene end was trimmed by 6 bases and the J gene end by 2 bases; junction bases not matched to a gene: 4. Germline V CDR1 and CDR2: MNHEY, SVGEGT. CDR3 length: 15 residues. The CDR3 sequence is CASSTGTGGNQPQHF. The CDR3 region has the DNA TGTGCCAGCAGCACCGGGACAGGGGGCAATCAGCCCCAGCATTTT.

V and J are TRBV29-1 and TRBJ2-5; D may be TRBD2 (6 bases). The germline gives CDR1 SQVTM, CDR2 ANQGSEA. CDR3 length equals 13 residues. Trimming took off 2 bases at V and 2 bases at J, with 9 bases between the two ends. CDR3 amino acids: CSVERRGQETQYF. The DNA of the CDR3 is TGCAGCGTTGAACGGAGGGGTCAAGAGACCCAGTACTTC. Full variable domain (missing parts from reference TRBV29-1 and TRBJ2-5): SAVISQKPSRDICQRGTSLTIQCQVDSQVTMMFWYRQQPGQSLTLIATANQGSEATYESGFVIDKFPISRPNLTFSTLTVSNMSPEDSSIYLCSVERRGQETQYFGPGTRLLVL.

The genes are TRBV5-1 and TRBJ2-7; 7 bases agree with TRBD2. V was clipped by 4 bases and J by 2 bases; unmatched bases: 6. This CDR3 has 14 residues. Germline loops: CDR1 SGHRS, CDR2 YFSETQ. The CDR3 loop reads CASSPPAGAYEQYF. The CDR3 DNA follows: TGCGCCAGCAGCCCCCCGGCGGGGGCCTACGAGCAGTACTTC.

The J gene is TRBJ1-1, the V gene TRBV6-5; D remains ambiguous. The CDR3 contains 12 residues. Looked up from germline, CDR1 is MNHEY and CDR2 is SVGAGI. Trimming shortened V by 2 bases and J by 6 bases, and 7 bases separated the two germline ends. CDR3: CASSYEVSEAFF. For the CDR3, the DNA is TGTGCCAGCAGTTACGAGGTTTCTGAAGCTTTCTTT.

This sequence joins TRBV3-1 (or the pseudogene TRBV3-2) and TRBJ1-5, with 8 nucleotides matching TRBD1. The CDR3 contains 17 residues. V gave up 5 bases and J gave up 3 bases; unmatched junction bases: 12. Per germline, CDR1 LGHDT and CDR2 YNNKEL (reference sequence). The CDR3 spells CASSSDPGTGYNQPQHF. In nucleotides, the CDR3 is TGTGCCAGCAGCTCAGACCCGGGGACAGGCTACAATCAGCCCCAGCATTTT.

CDR3 protein: CASSQGDSIYNEQFF. The CDR3 bases are TGTGCCAGCAGCCAAGGGGACTCCATCTACAATGAGCAGTTCTTC. V and J are TRBV14 and TRBJ2-1; weak D call: TRBD2 (6 bases). The CDR3 is 15 amino acids. Germline CDR1 SGHDN, CDR2 FVKESK. V shed 1 base and J shed 3 bases, with 10 bases lying between them.

A few counts support this clone. V and J are TRBV5-4 and TRBJ1-3; possibly TRBD1 for D (5 bases). CDR3 length equals 15 residues. V lost 4 bases to trimming and J lost 4 bases, with 15 bases between them. CDR1 is SGHNT, CDR2 YYREEE, per germline (reference sequence). Written as DNA, the CDR3 is TGTGCCAGCAGCCCAGACAGCAACTTCGGAAACACCATATATTTT. This gives the protein CASSPDSNFGNTIYF.

The rearrangement links TRBV7-9 to TRBJ1-1, with D possibly matching TRBD1 (5 bases). The length of the CDR3 is 14 residues. The ends were cut back, 5 bases at V and 0 bases at J, with 10 bases in the middle. Germline V CDR1 and CDR2: SEHNR, FQNEAQ (reference sequence). The CDR3 region has the DNA TGTGCCAGCAGCCGTTTACAGGTGAACACTGAAGCTTTCTTT. The encoded protein is CASSRLQVNTEAFF.

A few counts support this clone. The chain is built from TRBV7-9 and TRBJ2-7, with 7 bases that match TRBD1. Trimming took 8 bases from V and 5 from J; bases not matched to a gene: 3. Germline V CDR1 and CDR2: SEHNR, FQNEAQ (reference sequence). The CDR3 sequence is 11 residues long. This chain's CDR3 is CASEGGHEQYF. The CDR3, as DNA: TGTGCCAGCGAAGGGGGCCACGAGCAGTACTTC.

CDR3 sequence (DNA): TGTGCCAGCAGTGACTTTCCGGGACAGGGAAAAGCGGGAGAGACCCAGTACTTC. Translating it yields CASSDFPGQGKAGETQYF. This chain connects TRBV6-1 to TRBJ2-5, with 9 bases lining up with TRBD1. CDR3 length: 18 residues. The V segment lost 3 bases and the J segment 4 bases; nucleotides outside the gene matches: 15. Looked up from germline, CDR1 is MNHNS and CDR2 is SASEGT.

Concerning this clone: The same CDR3 arises from other DNA sequences in this sample as well. The chain uses TRBV7-2 and TRBJ2-2; D perhaps matches TRBD1 (6 bases). Between the trimmed V and J ends, which lost 3 bases and 6 bases, there was a span of 11 bases. The germline gives CDR1 SGHTA, CDR2 FQGNSA. The CDR3 consists of 14 residues. CDR3 in amino acids: CASSFLTGPGELFF. The CDR3 DNA follows: TGTGCCAGCAGCTTCTTGACAGGCCCCGGGGAGCTGTTTTTT.

The V and J genes are TRBV5-6 and TRBJ2-7, with TRBD1 matching 8 bases. The V gene end was trimmed by 0 bases and the J gene end by 3 bases; junction bases not matched to a gene: 2. The CDR3 is 14 amino acids. Germline assignment: CDR1 SGHDT and CDR2 YYEEEE. CDR3 coding DNA: TGTGCCAGCAGCTTGGGGACAGGGATCTACGAGCAGTACTTC. Protein product: CASSLGTGIYEQYF.

The table lists this clone with a count of one. This chain connects TRBV27 to TRBJ1-2; perhaps TRBD1 as D (6 bases). CDR1 and CDR2 (germline): MNHEY, SMNVEV (reference sequence). This CDR3 spans 16 amino acids. The germline V and J ends were trimmed by 8 bases and 0 bases, with 19 bases remaining between them. DNA of the CDR3: TGTGCCAGCCGATACCCCACAGGGTATTCTAACTATGGCTACACCTTC. Protein sequence: CASRYPTGYSNYGYTF.

V and J are TRBV13 and TRBJ1-1; D is unresolved. CDR3 length: 13 residues. The germline gives CDR1 PRHDT, CDR2 FYEKMQ (reference sequence). With 7 bases removed from V and 10 bases from J, the gap between germline ends came to 19 bases. The CDR3 spells CASTGRGREVAFF. CDR3 DNA: TGTGCCAGCACCGGGCGAGGGCGGGAGGTAGCTTTCTTT.

This clone was picked up one time. The genes are TRBV5-1 and TRBJ1-1; D gene unclear. In germline, CDR1 is SGHRS, CDR2 YFSETQ. The CDR3 loop spans 14 amino acids. V lost 6 bases and J 0 bases, leaving 12 bases between the germline ends. The CDR3: CASKVSGMNTEAFF. CDR3 sequence (DNA): TGCGCCAGCAAGGTGAGCGGTATGAACACTGAAGCTTTCTTT. Combining the CDR3 with reference TRBV5-1 and TRBJ1-1 gives the whole variable domain KAGVTQTPRYLIKTRGQQVTLSCSPISGHRSVSWYQQTPGQGLQFLFEYFSETQRNKGNFPGRFSGRQFSNSRSEMNVSTLELGDSALYLCASKVSGMNTEAFFGQGTRLTVV.

This clone was counted a single time. The rearrangement uses TRBV30 and TRBJ1-3; possible D gene TRBD1, 5 bases. The germline V gene has CDR1 GTSNPN and CDR2 SVGIG (reference sequence). With 3 bases removed from V and 6 bases from J, the gap between germline ends came to 15 bases. CDR3 size: 14 residues. CDR3 nucleotides: TGTGCCTGGAGAAGGGGACTGAAGGAAAACACCATATATTTT. It encodes CAWRRGLKENTIYF.

This rearrangement joins TRBV6-6 to TRBJ1-6; D gene ambiguous. In germline, CDR1 is MNHNY, CDR2 SVGAGI (reference sequence). The CDR3 spans 11 residues. Trimming pared 2 bases from V and 18 bases from J, leaving 11 bases between. CDR3 coding DNA: TGTGCCAGCAGTTACAAGGGAGTCCCCCACTTT. Translating gives CASSYKGVPHF.

This chain links TRBV6-2 or TRBV6-3 with TRBJ2-3; tentatively, D is TRBD2 (5 bases). Between the trimmed V and J ends, which lost 0 bases and 2 bases, there was a span of 12 bases. This CDR3 is 16 amino acids long. Germline V lookup: CDR1 MNHEY, CDR2 SVGEGT. CDR3 DNA sequence: TGTGCCAGCAGTTACTCGACGGGAAGGGTCACAGATACGCAGTATTTT. It codes for CASSYSTGRVTDTQYF.

This rearrangement joins TRBV5-4 to TRBJ1-2; D gene unclear. Germline CDR1 and CDR2: SGHNT and YYREEE (reference sequence). V was cut by 0 bases and J by 0 bases, with 9 bases left in between. The length of the CDR3 is 15 residues. CDR3 sequence reads: CASSLVDGANYGYTF. CDR3 bases: TGTGCCAGCAGCTTGGTGGACGGGGCTAACTATGGCTACACCTTC.